Below, 26 T cell receptor beta chains from the same sample are listed, as sequenced in a study of Graves' ophthalmopathy and Graves' hyperthyroidism (dated by TCRdb to 2017 to 2018). TCRdb shows the sequencer as Illumina HiSeq 2000. TCR beta CDR3 regions were amplified from RNA transcripts for repertoire sequencing. The first round was an RT-PCR using HTBI primers with the Qiagen OneStep RT-PCR kit, and this first round was followed by a second-round multiplex PCR, then size selection and purification. TCRdb reprocessed the public reads (quality trimming at Q25 with fastp, clone calling with MiXCR) and kept in-frame beta chains. Identical CDR3 proteins give one entry, which carries the most common genes and DNA. Present in this sample are 240,000 or so distinct CDR3 sequences, 45% of which were seen just once. Roughly 45% of the sample belongs to the ten largest clones. Sample: peripheral blood. Receptor source: an adult man with Graves' ophthalmopathy.

The J gene is TRBJ1-4, the V gene TRBV2, with D uncertain. Germline-derived CDR1 and CDR2 are SNHLY and FYNNEI. The CDR3 length is 16 residues. With 5 bases removed from V and 8 bases from J, the gap between germline ends came to 21 bases. CDR3 sequence reads: CASSSPQNPAGEKLFF. CDR3 nucleotide sequence: TGTGCCAGCAGTTCCCCCCAGAATCCGGCGGGGGAAAAACTGTTTTTT. Drawing the rest from reference TRBV2 and TRBJ1-4, the complete variable domain is EPEVTQTPSHQVTQMGQEVILRCVPISNHLYFYWYRQILGQKVEFLVSFYNNEISEKSEIFDDQFSVERPDGSNFTLKIRSTKLEDSAMYFCASSSPQNPAGEKLFFGSGTQLSVL.

This clonotype was counted a few times. The chain uses TRBV7-8 and TRBJ2-7; 11 nucleotides agree with TRBD1. J lost 2 bases, V lost 0 bases, and 6 bases had no gene match. CDR1 is SGHVS, CDR2 FQNEAQ, per germline. CDR3 length: 17 residues. The CDR3 sequence is CASSLAGTGGVTYEQYF. CDR3 nucleotide sequence: TGTGCCAGCAGCTTAGCGGGGACAGGGGGTGTCACCTACGAGCAGTACTTC.

The chain recombines TRBV7-4 with TRBJ2-5; D remains unclear. Germline CDR1 reads SGHVT; CDR2 reads SQSDAQ. V was clipped by 5 bases and J by 0 bases, with 10 bases between them. The CDR3 runs 14 residues. The CDR3 reads CASSRRDYQETQYF. The CDR3 DNA reads TGTGCCAGCAGCCGACGAGACTACCAAGAGACCCAGTACTTC.

The sample holds a few counts of this clonotype. The CDR3 loop is CASSLEGGLRTWPQHF. The CDR3 nucleotides are TGTGCCAGCAGCTTAGAAGGGGGCCTTAGGACCTGGCCCCAGCATTTT. This chain joins TRBV7-8 and TRBJ1-5, with 7 bases lining up with TRBD1. V was clipped by 1 base and J by 9 bases; unmatched bases: 12. The CDR3 sequence is 16 residues long. Germline CDR1 and CDR2: SGHVS and FQNEAQ.

This clonotype was detected only a few times. This chain uses TRBV2 with TRBJ2-5; D is unresolved. The V gene's germline CDR1 is SNHLY and CDR2 FYNNEI. This CDR3 comprises 12 residues. V lost 6 bases to trimming and J lost 0 bases, with 5 bases between them. The CDR3 spells CASRPDQETQYF. CDR3 DNA sequence: TGTGCCAGCAGACCCGACCAAGAGACCCAGTACTTC.

This chain joins TRBV7-8 and TRBJ2-5; D is unclear. The CDR3 spans 13 residues. Germline V CDR1 and CDR2: SGHVS, FQNEAQ. Trimming took off 1 base at V and 5 bases at J, with 8 bases between the two ends. The CDR3 sequence: CASSLGERETQYF. The DNA for the CDR3 is TGTGCCAGCAGCTTAGGGGAAAGGGAGACCCAGTACTTC.

This clonotype occurred a few times. A much larger clone lies a single base off, so this may be a read error. J is TRBJ2-5 and V is TRBV6-6, with D unresolved. The V gene lost 4 bases and the J gene lost 4 bases, with 4 bases spanning the gap. The V gene's germline CDR1 is MNHNY and CDR2 SVGAGI (reference sequence). This CDR3 has 11 residues. The CDR3 region is CASSSTETQYF. In nucleotides, the CDR3 is TGTGCCAGCAGTTCGACAGAGACCCAGTACTTC.

As for this clonotype: At one of its ends the junction is not consistent with the germline gene, which may arise from a read error. V gene TRBV10-3 combines with J gene TRBJ1-1, with D tentatively TRBD1 (6 bases). Germline V gene sequence: CDR1 ENHRY, CDR2 SYGVKD. The CDR3 contains 15 residues. The CDR3 is CASSYGQMRETEAFF. The CDR3 nucleotides read TGTGCCAGCAGTTACGGACAGATGAGAGAGACTGAAGCTTTCTTT.

This sequence joins TRBV29-1 and TRBJ2-2; D is uncertain. V gave up 3 bases and J gave up 3 bases, with 14 bases separating them. The germline V gene has CDR1 SQVTM and CDR2 ANQGSEA. CDR3 length: 15 amino acids. In DNA form, the CDR3 reads TGCAGCGTTGAGTTCAGCTATGGCTACACCGGGGAGCTGTTTTTT. This codes for CSVEFSYGYTGELFF.

The V call is TRBV2, the J call TRBJ1-5; tentatively, D is TRBD1 (5 bases). V was clipped by 4 bases and J by 6 bases, with 16 bases between them. The CDR3 spans 15 residues. CDR1 and CDR2 from the germline V gene are SNHLY and FYNNEI. CDR3 nucleotide sequence: TGTGCCAGCAGTGGAGGTGCAGGGTTTGGTCAGCCCCAGCATTTT. Encoded protein: CASSGGAGFGQPQHF.

Ten or more counts support this clonotype. The J gene is TRBJ2-7, the V gene TRBV29-1; possible D gene TRBD1, 6 bases. Germline loops: CDR1 SQVTM, CDR2 ANQGSEA. The V end lost 6 bases, the J end lost 0 bases, and 6 bases lay between the germline ends. The CDR3 consists of 11 residues. The CDR3 DNA reads as TGCAGCGTGACAGGCTCCTACGAGCAGTACTTC. It is translated as CSVTGSYEQYF.

The sample holds one count of this clonotype. This rearrangement joins TRBV29-1 to TRBJ2-5; 7 nucleotides line up with TRBD2. The J call could be wrong; TRBJ2-1 is a better fit for the DNA end. Germline CDR1 and CDR2: SQVTM and ANQGSEA. CDR3 length: 13 amino acids. The CDR3 protein is CSVEGTSYNEQFF. CDR3 DNA: TGCAGCGTTGAAGGGACTAGCTACAATGAGCAGTTCTTC.

V is TRBV5-1 and J is TRBJ1-6; 10 positions match TRBD1. The CDR3 loop spans 17 amino acids. The germline V gene has CDR1 SGHRS and CDR2 YFSETQ. The V segment lost 4 bases and the J segment 6 bases; nucleotides outside the gene matches: 10. CDR3 coding DNA: TGCGCCAGCAGCGTCGTCCCGACAGGGGGCAGTAATTCACCCCTCCACTTT. Amino acid sequence: CASSVVPTGGSNSPLHF. The whole variable domain, filled in from reference TRBV5-1 and TRBJ1-6, reads KAGVTQTPRYLIKTRGQQVTLSCSPISGHRSVSWYQQTPGQGLQFLFEYFSETQRNKGNFPGRFSGRQFSNSRSEMNVSTLELGDSALYLCASSVVPTGGSNSPLHFGNGTRLTVT.

The V call is TRBV24-1, the J call TRBJ1-1; no clear D. Trimming shortened V by 11 bases and J by 5 bases, and 11 bases separated the two germline ends. CDR1 is KGHDR, CDR2 SFDVKD, per germline. The CDR3 loop spans 11 amino acids. For the CDR3, the DNA is TGTGCCAGCAACAGCAGGACTGAAGCTTTCTTT. Its protein is CASNSRTEAFF.

The chain employs TRBV29-1 and TRBJ1-6, with D perhaps TRBD1 (5 bases). V was cut by 7 bases and J by 6 bases, with 13 bases left in between. The CDR3 is 13 residues long. Germline values: CDR1 SQVTM, CDR2 ANQGSEA. The CDR3 DNA reads as TGCAGCGGGGAGCAGGGCCCTAATTCACCCCTCCACTTT. Its protein is CSGEQGPNSPLHF. Supplemented by reference TRBV29-1 and TRBJ1-6, the full variable domain reads SAVISQKPSRDICQRGTSLTIQCQVDSQVTMMFWYRQQPGQSLTLIATANQGSEATYESGFVIDKFPISRPNLTFSTLTVSNMSPEDSSIYLCSGEQGPNSPLHFGNGTRLTVT.

CDR3: CSVERGDYGYTF. CDR3 DNA: TGCAGCGTTGAAAGAGGGGACTATGGCTACACCTTC. The chain joins TRBV29-1 to TRBJ1-2; D might be TRBD1 (5 bases). Germline V gene lookup returns CDR1 SQVTM and CDR2 ANQGSEA. Trimming pared 2 bases from V and 3 bases from J, leaving 7 bases between. The CDR3 loop spans 12 amino acids.

V gene TRBV7-2 combines with J gene TRBJ2-5, with a possible D match to TRBD1 (6 bases). Germline V gene data show CDR1 as SGHTA and CDR2 as FQGNSA. The CDR3 is 14 residues long. Trimming shortened V by 1 base and J by 0 bases, and 6 bases separated the two germline ends. CDR3 nucleotides: TGTGCCAGCAGCTTAGGGGACAACCAAGAGACCCAGTACTTC. Translation: CASSLGDNQETQYF. The full variable domain, in which reference TRBV7-2 and TRBJ2-5 provide the parts outside the CDR3, is GAGVSQSPSNKVTEKGKDVELRCDPISGHTALYWYRQSLGQGLEFLIYFQGNSAPDKSGLPSDRFSAERTGGSVSTLTIQRTQQEDSAVYLCASSLGDNQETQYFGPGTRLLVL.

DNA for the CDR3: TGTGCCAGCAGCTTAGCCGTGGGCTTCGAGCAGTACTTC. This gives the protein CASSLAVGFEQYF. V usage is TRBV7-9 and J usage is TRBJ2-7; no reliable D call. The CDR3 is 13 residues long. V gave up 0 bases and J gave up 6 bases, with 9 bases separating them. Per the germline V gene, CDR1 is SEHNR and CDR2 is FQNEAQ (reference sequence). Complete variable domain (other parts from reference TRBV7-9 and TRBJ2-7): DTGVSQNPRHKITKRGQNVTFRCDPISEHNRLYWYRQTLGQGPEFLTYFQNEAQLEKSRLLSDRFSAERPKGSFSTLEIQRTEQGDSAMYLCASSLAVGFEQYFGPGTRLTVT.

The V and J genes are TRBV7-2 and TRBJ2-7, with D perhaps matching TRBD1 or TRBD2 (6 bases each). This CDR3 contains 19 residues. The V and J ends lost 5 bases and 2 bases respectively, with 28 bases between them. Germline loops: CDR1 SGHTA, CDR2 FQGNSA. The CDR3: CASSPQVGTGGSRTYEQYF. The CDR3 coding sequence is TGTGCCAGCAGCCCTCAAGTAGGCACCGGGGGCTCAAGGACCTACGAGCAGTACTTC.

The chain uses TRBV3-1 and TRBJ2-5, with TRBD2 as a possible D gene (5 bases). V was cut by 1 base and J by 7 bases, with 19 bases left in between. The CDR3 runs to 16 residues. Germline lookup yields CDR1 LGHDT and CDR2 YNNKEL (reference sequence). The CDR3 DNA follows: TGTGCCAGCAGCCAAGGGGATTGGTTGCGGGTGGGGACCCAGTACTTC. Encoded protein: CASSQGDWLRVGTQYF.

The chain employs TRBV7-2 and TRBJ1-4; 7 positions match TRBD1. The CDR3 spans 16 residues. Germline values: CDR1 SGHTA, CDR2 FQGNSA. Trimming took 5 bases from V and 0 from J; bases not matched to a gene: 6. CDR3: CASSQGTAATNEKLFF. CDR3 in DNA: TGTGCCAGCAGCCAAGGGACAGCTGCAACTAATGAAAAACTGTTTTTT.

This sequence joins TRBV27 and TRBJ1-2; 10 bases map to TRBD1. CDR3 length equals 15 residues. Trimming removed 6 bases from V and 3 bases from J; junction bases left unmatched: 7. CDR1 and CDR2 from the germline V gene are MNHEY and SMNVEV (reference sequence). CDR3 sequence: CASSYQGQGDYGYTF. In DNA, the CDR3 is TGTGCCAGCAGCTATCAAGGACAGGGGGACTATGGCTACACCTTC.

On this clonotype itself: This clone may be a read error of a much larger clone one base away. The chain combines TRBV7-2 with TRBJ1-5, with D hard to call. Germline V CDR1 and CDR2: SGHTA, FQGNSA. With 4 bases removed from V and 6 bases from J, the gap between germline ends came to 7 bases. The CDR3 totals 12 residues. This CDR3 is CASSYSSQPQHF. The CDR3 coding sequence is TGTGCCAGCAGCTACTCAAGTCAGCCCCAGCATTTT.

This clonotype was picked up many times. V usage is TRBV24-1 and J usage is TRBJ1-1; a possible D gene is TRBD1 (6 bases). In germline, CDR1 is KGHDR, CDR2 SFDVKD. Trimming stripped 9 bases from V and 1 base from J, with 14 bases between. The CDR3 loop spans 14 amino acids. Written as DNA, the CDR3 is TGTGCCACCTCGTCCGGACAGCCGAACACTGAAGCTTTCTTT. This encodes CATSSGQPNTEAFF.

This clonotype was recorded a few times. The chain links TRBV2 to TRBJ2-5; TRBD2 matches at 7 bases. V gave up 6 bases and J gave up 5 bases; unmatched junction bases: 9. CDR3 size: 14 residues. Germline CDR1 and CDR2: SNHLY and FYNNEI. The CDR3 is CASRTGGGRETQYF. The DNA of the CDR3 is TGTGCCAGCAGGACCGGGGGAGGGCGGGAGACCCAGTACTTC.

The CDR3 DNA is TGTGCCAGCAGCCACACCGGGACAGGGTACAACTATGGCTACACCTTC. Protein sequence: CASSHTGTGYNYGYTF. The gene calls are TRBV14 and TRBJ1-2; 9 nucleotides agree with TRBD1. J lost 2 bases, V lost 3 bases, and 7 bases had no gene match. The CDR3 is 16 residues long. Per the germline V gene, CDR1 is SGHDN and CDR2 is FVKESK.